Below are 25 T cell receptor beta chains sequenced from a single sample in a study of Tregs in tolerant kidney transplant recipients (dated by TCRdb to the late 2010s). Read against the paper, the sample's time point label means: blood sample drawn before combined kidney and bone marrow transplant. The library was prepared using the immunoSEQ multiplex PCR assay. What TCRdb holds here is the immuneACCESS table cut down to in-frame rearrangements. Part of the clones is not present; checked against another copy, under half of the missing clones reflect an unresolved V gene, and the others are unexplained. This sample gives 62,000 or so clones in total; nearly 98% of them show up just once. Of the sample, approximately 0.34% is held by the ten largest clones. The material was Tregs from blood, obtained before the transplant. The receptor set was obtained from a human donor who received a combined kidney and bone marrow transplant.

J is TRBJ1-1 and V is TRBV10-3, with D perhaps TRBD1 (5 bases). The CDR3 has 12 residues. CDR1 and CDR2 from the germline V gene are ENHRY and SYGVKD. V was shortened by 3 bases and J by 6 bases, with 8 bases between the two germline ends. The CDR3 DNA reads as TGTGCCATCAGTGAACCGGGGGCTGAAGCTTTCTTT. Translation gives CAISEPGAEAFF.

V is TRBV2 and J is TRBJ1-2; TRBD1 matches 8 bases. This CDR3 comprises 15 residues. The V gene's germline CDR1 is SNHLY and CDR2 FYNNEI. The trim removed 2 bases at V and 5 bases at J, leaving 7 bases unmatched. This CDR3 is CASSETQTGGYGYTF. CDR3 coding DNA: TGTGCCAGCAGTGAAACCCAAACAGGGGGTTATGGCTACACCTTC.

The V gene is TRBV7-2, the J gene TRBJ2-1, with D tentatively TRBD2 (6 bases). This CDR3 spans 14 amino acids. V dropped 0 bases and J dropped 8 bases, with 11 bases sitting between them. The germline V gene has CDR1 SGHTA and CDR2 FQGNSA. CDR3: CASSLARLVHEQFF. The CDR3 DNA reads as TGTGCCAGCAGCTTAGCGAGACTAGTACATGAGCAGTTCTTC.

The V gene is TRBV28, the J gene TRBJ2-5; 10 nucleotides agree with TRBD1. J gave up 5 bases and V 5 bases, and 11 bases lay outside the gene matches. This CDR3 comprises 16 residues. CDR1 is MDHEN, CDR2 SYDVKM, per germline. CDR3 nucleotide sequence: TGTGCCAGCAGTCCTCCACCTCCGGACAGGGGGGAGACCCAGTACTTC. It codes for CASSPPPPDRGETQYF.

The chain uses TRBV7-8 and TRBJ2-7; D is undetermined. V was shortened by 1 base and J by 3 bases, with 10 bases between the two germline ends. The CDR3 spans 14 residues. CDR1 and CDR2 from the germline V gene are SGHVS and FQNEAQ. CDR3 loop: CASSLGASNYEQYF. The CDR3 region has the DNA TGTGCCAGCAGCTTAGGTGCCAGTAACTACGAGCAGTACTTC.

The chain couples TRBV5-1 to TRBJ2-1; 11 bases map to TRBD2. Losses at the gene ends were 0 bases for V and 7 bases for J; bases not matched to a gene: 6. Germline V gives CDR1 SGHRS, CDR2 YFSETQ. The CDR3 spans 16 residues. CDR3 nucleotides: TGCGCCAGCAGCTTGGCCTTACTAGCGGGAGTAAATGAGCAGTTCTTC. Amino acids: CASSLALLAGVNEQFF.

The CDR3: CASSLESFNSPLHF. The CDR3 DNA reads as TGTGCCAGCAGCTTAGAGAGTTTCAATTCACCCCTCCACTTT. V is TRBV11-1 and J is TRBJ1-6; D remains unclear. The V and J ends lost 1 base and 7 bases respectively, with 8 bases between them. CDR3 size: 14 residues. CDR1 and CDR2 (germline): SGHAT, FQDESV (reference sequence).

J is TRBJ2-1 and V is TRBV5-4; tentatively, D is TRBD2 (7 bases). V gave up 7 bases and J gave up 2 bases, with 13 bases separating them. Germline V gene sequence: CDR1 SGHNT, CDR2 YYREEE (reference sequence). The CDR3 is 14 amino acids. The CDR3 region is CASVGGPAYNEQFF. CDR3 nucleotides: TGTGCCAGCGTCGGGGGGCCCGCCTACAATGAGCAGTTCTTC. The whole variable domain, remainder taken from reference TRBV5-4 and TRBJ2-1, is ETGVTQSPTHLIKTRGQQVTLRCSSQSGHNTVSWYQQALGQGPQFIFQYYREEENGRGNFPPRFSGLQFPNYSSELNVNALELDDSALYLCASVGGPAYNEQFFGPGTRLTVL.

This rearrangement joins TRBV19 to TRBJ2-2; D not resolved. Trimming took 1 base from V and 1 from J, leaving 4 bases between them. This CDR3 is 14 amino acids long. From germline, CDR1 is LNHDA and CDR2 SQIVND (reference sequence). The CDR3 loop is CASSIAGNTGELFF. In DNA, the CDR3 is TGTGCCAGTAGTATAGCAGGGAACACCGGGGAGCTGTTTTTT.

The chain links TRBV5-1 to TRBJ1-2; D is ambiguous. This CDR3 spans 15 amino acids. V lost 4 bases to trimming and J lost 4 bases, with 17 bases between them. Germline values: CDR1 SGHRS, CDR2 YFSETQ. The CDR3 DNA reads as TGCGCCAGCAGCCCGGGAGGGAGCGGGATCTATGGCTACACCTTC. This translates into CASSPGGSGIYGYTF.

The chain recombines TRBV5-1 with TRBJ1-3, with a possible D match to TRBD1 (5 bases). The CDR3 is made up of 16 amino acids. Germline V gene data show CDR1 as SGHRS and CDR2 as YFSETQ. Trimming cost V 2 bases and J 0 bases, with 12 bases left between them. The CDR3 spells CASSLDSAISGNTIYF. CDR3 bases: TGCGCCAGCAGCTTAGACAGTGCAATCTCTGGAAACACCATATATTTT. Based on the CDR3 plus reference TRBV5-1 and TRBJ1-3, the full variable domain is KAGVTQTPRYLIKTRGQQVTLSCSPISGHRSVSWYQQTPGQGLQFLFEYFSETQRNKGNFPGRFSGRQFSNSRSEMNVSTLELGDSALYLCASSLDSAISGNTIYFGEGSWLTVV.

V and J are TRBV2 and TRBJ2-1, with D tentatively TRBD2 (7 bases). V was pared by 6 bases and J by 6 bases, with 15 bases between. The CDR3 runs to 14 residues. Germline lookup yields CDR1 SNHLY and CDR2 FYNNEI. This CDR3 reads CASSYLGGGNEQFF. CDR3 bases: TGTGCCAGCAGCTATTTAGGGGGGGGCAATGAGCAGTTCTTC. Full variable domain (outside the CDR3, taken from reference TRBV2 and TRBJ2-1): EPEVTQTPSHQVTQMGQEVILRCVPISNHLYFYWYRQILGQKVEFLVSFYNNEISEKSEIFDDQFSVERPDGSNFTLKIRSTKLEDSAMYFCASSYLGGGNEQFFGPGTRLTVL.

This chain links TRBV11-2 with TRBJ2-5; D is unresolved. The CDR3 runs 16 residues. The V gene lost 5 bases and the J gene lost 4 bases, with 20 bases spanning the gap. CDR1 and CDR2 (germline): SGHAT, FQNNGV. The DNA for the CDR3 is TGTGCCAGCAGCCCACCCTCCCCCATCTACGGAGAGACCCAGTACTTC. This codes for CASSPPSPIYGETQYF.

The chain is built from TRBV7-3 and TRBJ2-2, with TRBD2 as a possible D gene (5 bases). This CDR3 region has 14 residues. Trimming stripped 4 bases from V and 7 bases from J, with 13 bases between. Germline lookup yields CDR1 SGHTA and CDR2 FQGTGA. The CDR3 region has the DNA TGTGCCAGCAGCTCTCCACTAGTGGGCGGGGAGCTGTTTTTT. Amino acid sequence: CASSSPLVGGELFF.

The J gene is TRBJ1-1, the V gene TRBV4-1, with D uncertain. V was trimmed by 1 base and J by 4 bases, leaving 10 bases between them. Germline V gene sequence: CDR1 MGHRA, CDR2 YSYEKL. The CDR3 length is 14 residues. DNA of the CDR3: TGCGCCAGCAGCCAAGTAGCGGGGTTCACTGAAGCTTTCTTT. Translated: CASSQVAGFTEAFF.

On this clone: The same CDR3 also results from other DNA sequences found in this sample. The V and J genes are TRBV7-8 and TRBJ2-1; 9 bases are shared with TRBD2. The V and J ends lost 3 bases and 0 bases, in that order; junction bases with no gene match: 0. Per germline, CDR1 SGHVS and CDR2 FQNEAQ. The CDR3 has 15 amino acids. CDR3 sequence reads: CASSFSGSSYNEQFF. CDR3 nucleotides: TGTGCCAGCAGCTTTAGCGGGAGCTCCTACAATGAGCAGTTCTTC.

The CDR3, as DNA: TGCGCCAGCAGCTACCGACAGGGCAGGGATACGCAGTATTTT. Translating gives CASSYRQGRDTQYF. The V and J genes are TRBV5-1 and TRBJ2-3; 7 bases match TRBD1. Per germline, CDR1 SGHRS and CDR2 YFSETQ. With 3 bases clipped from V and 6 bases from J, the junction kept 7 bases outside the gene matches. The CDR3 is made up of 14 amino acids.

The V gene is TRBV19, the J gene TRBJ2-6; a possible D gene is TRBD1 (8 bases). Trimming left V 3 bases short and J 0 bases short, with 15 bases between. CDR1 is LNHDA and CDR2 is SQIVND in the germline V gene (reference sequence). The CDR3 contains 18 residues. The CDR3 loop reads CASSIRQGTISGANVLTF. DNA of the CDR3: TGTGCCAGTAGTATCCGACAGGGGACTATCTCTGGGGCCAACGTCCTGACTTTC.

CDR3 coding DNA: TGTGCCAGCAGAAAAGAGCACACTGAAGCTTTCTTT. Amino acids: CASRKEHTEAFF. V gene TRBV27 combines with J gene TRBJ1-1, with D unresolved. The CDR3 spans 12 residues. V lost 6 bases to trimming and J lost 3 bases, with 8 bases between them. Germline-derived CDR1 and CDR2 are MNHEY and SMNVEV (reference sequence).

This chain uses TRBV19 with TRBJ1-5; D perhaps matches TRBD1 (5 bases). The V and J ends lost 4 bases and 5 bases respectively, with 9 bases between them. Germline CDR1 and CDR2: LNHDA and SQIVND (reference sequence). The CDR3 consists of 13 residues. As DNA, the CDR3 is TGTGCCAGTAGTAGGGGGGAAGATCAGCCCCAGCATTTT. This codes for CASSRGEDQPQHF.

V is TRBV10-3 and J is TRBJ2-5; weak D call: TRBD1 (6 bases). The CDR3 spans 14 residues. V shed 5 bases and J shed 2 bases, with 12 bases lying between them. From germline, CDR1 is ENHRY and CDR2 SYGVKD. Here the CDR3 DNA reads TGTGCCATCAGTCCGACAGGACAGCAAGAGACCCAGTACTTC. It translates to CAISPTGQQETQYF.

V and J are TRBV30 and TRBJ2-3, with 8 bases lining up with TRBD2. Trimming at V came to 0 bases and at J to 8 bases, leaving 4 bases not matched to a gene. The germline CDR1 and CDR2 sequences are GTSNPN and SVGIG (reference sequence). This CDR3 contains 13 residues. CDR3 sequence reads: CAWSVRGLATQYF. The CDR3 DNA is TGTGCCTGGAGTGTACGAGGACTAGCTACGCAGTATTTT.

The V gene is TRBV18, the J gene TRBJ1-1, with D possibly matching TRBD1 (5 bases). Germline V gene data show CDR1 as KGHSH and CDR2 as LQKENI. Trimming cost V 0 bases and J 2 bases, with 7 bases left between them. The CDR3 sequence is 14 residues long. In nucleotides, the CDR3 is TGTGCCAGCTCACCACCGGGGCTCAACACTGAAGCTTTCTTT. Amino acid sequence: CASSPPGLNTEAFF. The variable domain in full, with the rest retrieved from reference TRBV18 and TRBJ1-1, is NAGVMQNPRHLVRRRGQEARLRCSPMKGHSHVYWYRQLPEEGLKFMVYLQKENIIDESGMPKERFSAEFPKEGPSILRIQQVVRGDSAAYFCASSPPGLNTEAFFGQGTRLTVV.

The genes are TRBV30 and TRBJ2-5; 9 bases are shared with TRBD2. V shed 4 bases, J shed 12 bases, and the junction held 12 bases outside the gene matches. Germline CDR1 reads GTSNPN; CDR2 reads SVGIG (reference sequence). The CDR3 spans 13 residues. This chain's CDR3 is CAWTRTREGQEYF. CDR3 DNA: TGTGCCTGGACCCGTACGCGGGAGGGCCAAGAGTACTTC.

The CDR3 DNA sequence: TGCGCCAGCAGTCAGACAGGGGCAACTAATGAAAAACTGTTTTTT. Protein sequence: CASSQTGATNEKLFF. The V call is TRBV4-1, the J call TRBJ1-4; 8 bases line up with TRBD1. Germline lookup yields CDR1 MGHRA and CDR2 YSYEKL. The CDR3 totals 15 residues. V lost 6 bases to trimming and J lost 0 bases; unmatched junction nucleotides: 3.